This T cell receptor (beta chain) was captured by sequencing in a study of T cell repertoires in cytomegalovirus infection. As for the study in general: In the study, CMV epitopes included recently identified HLA-C-restricted and well-studied HLA-B-restricted ones. Matching HLA type and CMV infection were both indicated by public TCR beta signatures. Study-level points and caveats: Carriers of CMV plus the relevant HLA were identified by cumulative public TCR beta family frequency. CMV-specific TCR beta clonotypes restricted by HLA-C dominated the ex vivo response.

On this clonotype itself: The target antigen is unknown.

CDR3 length: 16 residues. With 6 bases clipped from V and 0 bases from J, the junction kept 8 bases outside the gene matches. Germline V CDR1 and CDR2: MNHEY, SMNVEV (reference sequence). From the reads, TCRdb called clonotypes with MiXCR, one entry per CDR3 protein. The repertoire has roughly 500,000 distinct CDR3 sequences, 25% to 35% of them found once; the top ten carry 15% to 20%. Sequenced here: cultured PBMCs, sampled from culture after CMV antigen stimulation. The chain links TRBV27 to TRBJ2-7; 10 nucleotides align to TRBD2. The sequence was collected from a human donor in good health (CMV status not recorded). Some clones in this sample may be carry-over from other donors' samples. The CDR3 spells CASRIGSGGLSYEQYF. The DNA for the CDR3 is TGTGCCAGCAGGATTGGTAGCGGGGGGCTCTCCTACGAGCAGTACTTC.